One T cell receptor beta chain is described in this entry. Its antigen remains unknown. This record comes from a study of naive and memory T cell subsets. The beta constant-region primer was an equimolar mix of two oligonucleotides covering TRBC1 and TRBC2. TCRdb called the UMI-ligation and nested PCR reads again in MiXCR, with one record for every CDR3 protein. Altogether roughly 140,000 distinct CDR3 sequences are present, approximately 15% being singletons, with the ten largest covering approximately 0.13%. The ends were cut back, 3 bases at V and 6 bases at J, with 14 bases in the middle. This CDR3 comprises 14 residues. Germline CDR1 is SGHTA and CDR2 is FQGNSA. Study-level findings and limits: In naive cells, over 90% of TCR sequences were seen only once. TCR counts from RNA may reflect activation-linked expression changes.

This clonotype originated in a human donor in good health. The sample was naive CD4+ T cells from blood. The chain employs TRBV7-2 and TRBJ1-1, with D tentatively TRBD1 (6 bases). CDR3 DNA sequence: TGTGCCAGCAGCTTCGATCGGGGGCTGGCTGAAGCTTTCTTT. This gives the protein CASSFDRGLAEAFF.